This passage covers 8 T cell receptor beta chains from one sample sequenced in a study of shared T cell receptors in the human thymus. This table comes from immunoSEQ multiplex PCR, and its TCRdb copy is limited to in-frame clones, with some not included. The sample lists about 610,000 clones; roughly 90% were seen once. The data also belong to a second study, concerning human thymus T cells.

Sample: thymocytes. Receptor source: a boy less than two years old with a congenital heart defect.

This clone was found once. V gene TRBV25-1 combines with J gene TRBJ2-7; a weak D match, TRBD2 (7 bases). Germline values: CDR1 MGHDK, CDR2 SYGVNS. V lost 5 bases, J lost 1 base, and 12 bases lay in between. CDR3 size: 14 residues. This CDR3 reads CASSSRGQSYEQYF. In DNA, the CDR3 is TGTGCCAGCAGTTCGCGGGGGCAGTCCTACGAGCAGTACTTC.

The chain links TRBV5-3 to TRBJ2-5; 9 bases map to TRBD2. TRBV5-3 is an ORF, with its function uncertain. The CDR3 consists of 16 residues. V shed 4 bases, J shed 5 bases, and the junction held 12 bases outside the gene matches. CDR3 sequence (DNA): TGTGCCAGAAGCCTTGGGGCGGGAGGGCGAGGGGAGACCCAGTACTTC. This gives the protein CARSLGAGGRGETQYF.

V usage is TRBV5-1 and J usage is TRBJ2-5; TRBD2 aligns across 10 bases. The CDR3 loop spans 16 amino acids. The germline V gene has CDR1 SGHRS and CDR2 YFSETQ. Unmatched junction bases numbered 8, after V lost 4 bases and J lost 2 bases. CDR3 DNA: TGCGCCAGCAGCCGGACTAGCGGAGAGGTACAAGAGACCCAGTACTTC. Residues: CASSRTSGEVQETQYF.

The chain recombines TRBV2 with TRBJ2-5, with D tentatively TRBD1 (6 bases). Germline V gives CDR1 SNHLY, CDR2 FYNNEI. This CDR3 has 14 residues. V dropped 6 bases and J dropped 2 bases, with 13 bases sitting between them. The CDR3 here is CASSGAGEQETQYF. As DNA, the CDR3 is TGTGCCAGCAGCGGGGCAGGGGAACAAGAGACCCAGTACTTC.

CDR3 bases: TGTGCCAGCATTCGAAGGGCAGGGGTTGGTCAGCCCCAGCATTTT. Its protein is CASIRRAGVGQPQHF. This chain links TRBV28 with TRBJ1-5, with D perhaps TRBD1 (6 bases). CDR3 size: 15 residues. V was clipped by 7 bases and J by 6 bases, with 19 bases between them. Germline lookup yields CDR1 MDHEN and CDR2 SYDVKM.

This chain links TRBV6-6 with TRBJ2-7, with D possibly TRBD1 on 5 matching bases. Germline CDR1 and CDR2: MNHNY and SVGAGI (reference sequence). V lost 0 bases to trimming and J lost 6 bases, with 18 bases between them. The CDR3 consists of 16 residues. The chain's CDR3 is CASSYSPVGHPSEQYF. CDR3 nucleotide sequence: TGTGCCAGCAGTTACTCCCCCGTTGGACACCCCTCCGAGCAGTACTTC.

V is TRBV29-1 and J is TRBJ1-2; D gene ambiguous. The V end lost 5 bases, the J end lost 3 bases, and 13 bases lay between the germline ends. CDR3 length: 13 residues. Germline V gene sequence: CDR1 SQVTM, CDR2 ANQGSEA. The CDR3 region is CSVSGVGDYGYTF. The CDR3 bases are TGCAGCGTTAGCGGTGTTGGGGACTATGGCTACACCTTC.

The rearrangement uses TRBV30 and TRBJ2-7; tentatively, D is TRBD2 (6 bases). The CDR3 has 14 amino acids. The V and J ends lost 0 bases and 2 bases respectively, with 11 bases between them. Per germline, CDR1 GTSNPN and CDR2 SVGIG (reference sequence). The chain's CDR3 is CAWSVRGAPYEQYF. The CDR3 coding sequence is TGTGCCTGGAGTGTACGCGGGGCCCCCTACGAGCAGTACTTC.